A selection of T cell receptor beta chains follows, all from one sample in a study of shared clonotypes between healthy human individuals. The assay was immunoSEQ multiplex PCR, and TCRdb's table has in-frame clones only and misses some. Of under 150,000 clones detected, around two thirds appear once; the ten largest clones hold around 24%. The sample taken for sequencing was memory CD8+ T cells sorted from blood. These receptors originate from a woman between 25 and 40 years old in good health. Each CDR3 is given with its conserved first and last residue. A D gene is named only where the DNA matches it firmly. Some rows have no size entry. The others give once, few or many, or a class for an expanded clone.

d_call,clone_size,v_call,j_call,cdr3_nt,cdr3_aa
TRBD1,.,TRBV7-9,TRBJ2-7,TGTGCCAGCAGCTCTGGGACAGGTTCCTACGAGCAGTACTTC,CASSSGTGSYEQYF
.,.,TRBV4-1,TRBJ1-2,TGCGCCAGCAGACTTCTTGGGGGTGGCTACACCTTC,CASRLLGGGYTF
.,once,TRBV28,TRBJ1-2,TGTGCCAGCAGTTTTGTCCGGATTAACTATGGCTACACCTTC,CASSFVRINYGYTF
.,.,TRBV5-1,TRBJ1-2,TGCGCCAGCGGCTCTGCCGGGGGGCTCTCTGGCTACACCTTC,CASGSAGGLSGYTF
.,.,TRBV25-1,TRBJ2-3,TGTGCCAGCAGTGCATCGCTAGAGACTAGCACAGATACGCAGTATTTT,CASSASLETSTDTQYF
TRBD1,.,TRBV7-8,TRBJ1-4,TGTGCCAGCAGCGCCAACAGGGGACCCAATGAAAAACTGTTTTTT,CASSANRGPNEKLFF
.,.,TRBV28,TRBJ2-7,TGTGCCACCGCTCTTACCTACGAGCAGTACTTC,CATALTYEQYF
.,.,TRBV5-1,TRBJ2-7,TGCGCCAGCAGCTTGGGGCTAGAGGGCTCCTACGAGCAGTACTTC,CASSLGLEGSYEQYF
TRBD2,.,TRBV6-6,TRBJ2-7,TGTGCCAGCACCCCGACTAGCGGGAACTACGAGCAGTACTTC,CASTPTSGNYEQYF
TRBD2,.,TRBV14,TRBJ2-7,TGTGCCAGCAGCCCACTAGCGGGAGGTTTTCTCGAGCAGTACTTC,CASSPLAGGFLEQYF
.,.,TRBV14,TRBJ2-7,TGTGCCAGCAGCCAAGATATCGGGAGCGCCTACGAGCAGTACTTC,CASSQDIGSAYEQYF
.,.,TRBV6-6,TRBJ1-1,TGTGCCAGCAGTTATGGGAGGGATTTCACTGAAGCTTTCTTT,CASSYGRDFTEAFF
TRBD2,.,TRBV28,TRBJ2-3,TGTGCCAGCAGTTTAATAGCGGGAGCTACAGATACGCAGTATTTT,CASSLIAGATDTQYF
.,.,TRBV5-1,TRBJ2-7,TGCGCCAGCAGCTTGGCCGGGCAGCCTTACGAGCAGTACTTC,CASSLAGQPYEQYF
.,few,TRBV27,TRBJ1-2,TGTGCCAGCAGTTCAAGCCCGACAGTGAACTATGGCTACACCTTC,CASSSSPTVNYGYTF
.,.,TRBV6-5,TRBJ2-3,TGTGCCAGCAGGCCGGGACTCCTGAATCCAGATACGCAGTATTTT,CASRPGLLNPDTQYF
TRBD2,.,TRBV14,TRBJ2-5,TGTGCCAGCAGCCAAGATACACTAGCGGAGACCAAGTACCAAGAGACCCAGTACTTC,CASSQDTLAETKYQETQYF
.,few,TRBV4-2,TRBJ1-2,TGTGCCAGCAGCCATGATCAGGACAGTGTATTTAACCATGGCTACACCTTC,CASSHDQDSVFNHGYTF
TRBD2,once,TRBV11-2,TRBJ2-2,TGTGCCAGCAGCTTGTCCCGGGGACTAGCGGGAGCCGGGGAGCTGTTTTTT,CASSLSRGLAGAGELFF
TRBD2,many,TRBV4-2,TRBJ2-7,TGTGCCAGCAGCCAAGATCTAGCGGAAGCCTACGAGCAGTACTTC,CASSQDLAEAYEQYF
.,.,TRBV28,TRBJ2-7,TGTGCCAGCAGTTTTTCCAGTTCGAACTACGAGCAGTACTTC,CASSFSSSNYEQYF
.,.,TRBV11-2,TRBJ1-2,TGTGCCAGCAGCTTAACAGGATCCTATGGCTACACCTTC,CASSLTGSYGYTF
.,.,TRBV7-9,TRBJ2-1,TGTGCCAGCAGCCCCGGGGGCAATGAGCAGTTCTTC,CASSPGGNEQFF
.,once,TRBV30,TRBJ1-5,TGTGCCTGGAGTGCCAGGGAGGGCCTCGCATTCGGGAACAATCAGCCCCAGCATTTT,CAWSAREGLAFGNNQPQHF
.,.,TRBV6-1,TRBJ1-2,TGTGCCGCACCCGTGACGGGGACGGCTAACTATGGCTACACCTTC,CAAPVTGTANYGYTF
.,few,TRBV19,TRBJ1-2,TGTGCCAGTAGTTCAACGGGCTATGGCTACACCTTC,CASSSTGYGYTF
.,.,TRBV9,TRBJ1-2,TGTGCCAGCTCTGGCTACACCTTC,CASSGYTF
.,.,TRBV11-3,TRBJ2-7,TGTGCCAGCAGCAGTGACTCGAACTCCTACGAGCAGTACTTC,CASSSDSNSYEQYF
.,.,TRBV7-9,TRBJ1-5,TGTGCCAGCAGCAGGGGGGATCAGCCCCAGCATTTT,CASSRGDQPQHF
.,.,TRBV7-9,TRBJ2-7,TGTGCCAGCAGCCCAGGGGACACCAGCTCCTACGAGCAGTACTTC,CASSPGDTSSYEQYF
.,.,TRBV2,TRBJ2-3,TGTGCCAGTCGCACTAGCACCCGCCGGTTCACAGATACGCAGTATTTT,CASRTSTRRFTDTQYF
TRBD2,.,TRBV5-4,TRBJ2-6,TGTGCCAGCAGCTTGCGTCTAGCGGGATATACCACCGGGGCCAACGTCCTGACTTTC,CASSLRLAGYTTGANVLTF
TRBD2,.,TRBV28,TRBJ2-7,TGTGCCAGCAGTTTATGGGCCTCCTTGAGCGGGGGACAATACGAGCAGTACTTC,CASSLWASLSGGQYEQYF
.,.,TRBV5-6,TRBJ2-7,TGTGCCAGCAGTCCAAGCGGCCTCTCCTACGAGCAGTACTTC,CASSPSGLSYEQYF
TRBD2,.,TRBV7-2,TRBJ2-7,TGTGCCAGCAGCTTAGGCCCCTACGGACTAGCGAGCGAGCAGTACTTC,CASSLGPYGLASEQYF
TRBD1,.,TRBV28,TRBJ2-7,TGTGCCAGCAGTTTACGTGGCAGGGGGTCCTACGAGCAGTACTTC,CASSLRGRGSYEQYF
.,.,TRBV28,TRBJ2-7,TGTGCCAGCAGTTCGTATCGGGAGAGCTACGAGCAGTACTTC,CASSSYRESYEQYF
TRBD2,.,TRBV29-1,TRBJ2-1,TGCAGCGTTGACCGGACTAGCGGGAGGTATGAGCAGTTCTTC,CSVDRTSGRYEQFF
.,once,TRBV18,TRBJ2-7,TGTGCCAGCTCACCACCCAAGGGGAGGTACGAGCAGTACTTC,CASSPPKGRYEQYF
.,few,TRBV27,TRBJ2-7,TGTGCCAGCAGACTTCCTGTTACCGAGCAGTACTTC,CASRLPVTEQYF
.,few,TRBV2,TRBJ2-2,TGTGCCAGCAGTAGTCTCGAGAAAGTCCCCGGGGAGCTGTTTTTT,CASSSLEKVPGELFF
.,.,TRBV27,TRBJ2-2,TGTGCCAGCAGTGCCCCGGGGAAAAACACCGGGGAGCTGTTTTTT,CASSAPGKNTGELFF
.,.,TRBV20-1,TRBJ2-1,TGCAGTGCTGTTAACAATGAGCAGTTCTTC,CSAVNNEQFF
.,few,TRBV11-2,TRBJ1-2,TGTGCCAGCAGTCCCGAGCGGGTCTACTATGGCTACACCTTC,CASSPERVYYGYTF
.,few,TRBV9,TRBJ2-5,TGTGCCAGCAGCGTAGCACAGGGAGCAGAGACCCAGTACTTC,CASSVAQGAETQYF